One sample yielded the 32 T cell receptor beta chains listed below, sequenced in a study of T cells and Merkel cell carcinoma outcomes. TCRdb keeps only in-frame clones here, not all; method: immunoSEQ multiplex PCR. The table lists 1,500 to 2,000 clones, 90% to 95% of them singletons. The specimen was tumor tissue from Merkel cell carcinoma. All receptors derive from a human donor with Merkel cell carcinoma.

The chain uses TRBV29-1 and TRBJ2-2, with TRBD2 as a possible D gene (5 bases). Trimming took 5 bases from V and 9 from J, leaving 13 bases between them. The CDR3 consists of 12 residues. Looked up from germline, CDR1 is SQVTM and CDR2 is ANQGSEA. CDR3 sequence reads: CSVKLVNRELFF. The CDR3 DNA is TGCAGCGTTAAACTAGTTAACCGGGAGCTGTTTTTT.

V usage is TRBV10-1 and J usage is TRBJ2-5, with D unresolved. Per the germline V gene, CDR1 is WNHNN and CDR2 is SYGVQD (reference sequence). The CDR3 contains 16 residues. The V end lost 2 bases, the J end lost 3 bases, and 16 bases lay between the germline ends. CDR3 loop: CASSEPEWLAKETQYF. The CDR3 coding sequence is TGCGCCAGCAGTGAGCCTGAATGGCTTGCTAAAGAGACCCAGTACTTC.

Of note for this clone: The same CDR3 is also encoded by other DNA sequences in this sample. The rearrangement joins TRBV15 to TRBJ2-1; D is possibly TRBD2 (6 bases). Per the germline V gene, CDR1 is LNHNV and CDR2 is YYDKDF (reference sequence). With 0 bases removed from V and 7 bases from J, the gap between germline ends came to 16 bases. The CDR3 runs to 16 residues. CDR3 DNA: TGTGCCACCAGCAGAGATAGGGCCAGCGGGCTAAATGAGCAGTTCTTC. Translation gives CATSRDRASGLNEQFF.

This sequence joins TRBV7-9 and TRBJ2-1; 8 bases are a match to TRBD2. Germline-derived CDR1 and CDR2 are SEHNR and FQNEAQ (reference sequence). This CDR3 comprises 16 residues. The V gene end was trimmed by 5 bases and the J gene end by 4 bases; junction bases not matched to a gene: 10. The DNA of the CDR3 is TGTGCCAGCAGCCCATTGGGAGCGGGGGAATACAATGAGCAGTTCTTC. This translates into CASSPLGAGEYNEQFF. Filled out from reference TRBV7-9 and TRBJ2-1, the complete variable domain reads DTGVSQNPRHKITKRGQNVTFRCDPISEHNRLYWYRQTLGQGPEFLTYFQNEAQLEKSRLLSDRFSAERPKGSFSTLEIQRTEQGDSAMYLCASSPLGAGEYNEQFFGPGTRLTVL.

The V call is TRBV2, the J call TRBJ2-1, with TRBD2 identical over 13 bases. After removal of 5 bases from V and 0 bases from J, the junction contained 1 base not matched to a gene. The CDR3 sequence is 16 residues long. Germline V gene data show CDR1 as SNHLY and CDR2 as FYNNEI. CDR3 in amino acids: CASSRLAGGSYNEQFF. The CDR3 nucleotides are TGTGCCAGCAGTCGACTAGCGGGAGGCTCCTACAATGAGCAGTTCTTC.

This chain joins TRBV4-1 and TRBJ1-4, with D maybe TRBD1 (6 bases). CDR3 size: 14 residues. Looked up from germline, CDR1 is MGHRA and CDR2 is YSYEKL. V shed 7 bases and J shed 3 bases, with 12 bases lying between them. This chain's CDR3 is CASTQGWPNEKLFF. The CDR3 DNA reads as TGCGCCAGCACCCAGGGGTGGCCTAATGAAAAACTGTTTTTT.

The chain joins TRBV30 to TRBJ2-4, with D possibly called TRBD1 or TRBD2 (5 bases each). Looked up from germline, CDR1 is GTSNPN and CDR2 is SVGIG (reference sequence). V was shortened by 3 bases and J by 8 bases, with 17 bases between the two germline ends. The CDR3 runs 14 residues. The CDR3 coding sequence is TGTGCCTGGAGGCCGGGGCTTGCGGGCGACATTCAGTACTTC. It codes for CAWRPGLAGDIQYF.

The rearrangement links TRBV10-2 to TRBJ2-1; 11 nucleotides line up with TRBD2. The ends lost 11 bases at V and 7 bases at J; junction bases unmatched: 10. The CDR3 length is 14 residues. The germline V gene has CDR1 WSHSY and CDR2 SAAADI. CDR3 nucleotides: TGCGCCGCCCAACTAGCGGGAGCAGGAAATGAGCAGTTCTTC. Its translation is CAAQLAGAGNEQFF.

CDR3 in DNA: TGTGCCAGTGGGCGGCCCAATCAGCCCCAGCATTTT. Encoded protein: CASGRPNQPQHF. The rearrangement joins TRBV6-6 to TRBJ1-5; D not certain. The CDR3 totals 12 residues. Germline CDR1 reads MNHNY; CDR2 reads SVGAGI (reference sequence). The germline V and J ends were trimmed by 9 bases and 3 bases, with 9 bases remaining between them.

This clone was counted once. The V and J genes are TRBV27 and TRBJ2-1; D may be TRBD2 (6 bases). The CDR3 runs 12 residues. Trimming pared 11 bases from V and 4 bases from J, leaving 12 bases between. Germline V CDR1 and CDR2: MNHEY, SMNVEV (reference sequence). The CDR3: CAAGRGYNEQFF. The CDR3 DNA reads TGTGCCGCCGGGAGAGGGTACAATGAGCAGTTCTTC.

The gene calls are TRBV29-1 and TRBJ1-2; TRBD1 is a possible D gene (5 bases). CDR3 size: 13 residues. The germline gives CDR1 SQVTM, CDR2 ANQGSEA. Trimming stripped 0 bases from V and 2 bases from J, with 7 bases between. CDR3 nucleotide sequence: TGCAGCGTTGAAGAGGGACTGAACTATGGCTACACCTTC. Its translation is CSVEEGLNYGYTF.

J is TRBJ1-3 and V is TRBV15, with 7 bases aligning to TRBD1. The germline CDR1 and CDR2 sequences are LNHNV and YYDKDF (reference sequence). After removal of 3 bases from V and 11 bases from J, the junction contained 13 bases not matched to a gene. The CDR3 runs 15 residues. The CDR3: CATSRSEGQWVPIYF. CDR3 nucleotides: TGTGCCACCAGCAGGTCGGAGGGACAGTGGGTCCCCATATATTTT.

The rearrangement uses TRBV6-5 and TRBJ2-7, with D possibly matching TRBD1 (5 bases). Germline V gives CDR1 MNHEY, CDR2 SVGAGI. The V end was cut by 5 bases, the J end by 6 bases, with 11 bases between. The CDR3 is made up of 12 amino acids. CDR3 loop: CASSQGSFEQYF. The CDR3 bases are TGTGCCAGCAGTCAGGGATCTTTCGAGCAGTACTTC.

A remark on this clone: At one end the junction does not follow the germline gene, possibly because of a read error. This chain connects TRBV7-7 to TRBJ2-3; D possibly matches TRBD1 or TRBD2 (6 bases each). Germline lookup yields CDR1 SSHAT and CDR2 FNYEAQ (reference sequence). The CDR3 loop spans 18 amino acids. Written as DNA, the CDR3 is TGTGCTAGCAGCTTAGGGGGGCAGGACAGAGCCGGCACAGATACGCAGTATTTT. Translation gives CASSLGGQDRAGTDTQYF. The whole variable domain, remainder taken from reference TRBV7-7 and TRBJ2-3, is GAGVSQSPRYKVTKRGQDVTLRCDPISSHATLYWYQQALGQGPEFLTYFNYEAQPDKSGLPSDRFSAERPEGSISTLTIQRTEQRDSAMYRCASSLGGQDRAGTDTQYFGPGTRLTVL.

This rearrangement joins TRBV25-1 to TRBJ1-1; D is unresolved. This CDR3 contains 13 residues. Germline assignment: CDR1 MGHDK and CDR2 SYGVNS. V lost 3 bases, J lost 4 bases, and 9 bases lay in between. Written as DNA, the CDR3 is TGTGCCAGCAGTGAGGGCGGGGTCACTGAAGCTTTCTTT. It codes for CASSEGGVTEAFF.

This rearrangement joins TRBV23-1 to TRBJ2-1, with a tentative D call TRBD2 (7 bases). TRBV23-1 is treated as an ORF (open reading frame) with a function not yet certain. Trimming pared 3 bases from V and 2 bases from J, leaving 14 bases between. This CDR3 has 16 amino acids. The CDR3 loop reads CASSHRGARAYNEQFF. In DNA form, the CDR3 reads TGCGCCAGCAGTCATCGGGGGGCGAGGGCCTACAATGAGCAGTTCTTC.

For the CDR3, the DNA is TGCGCCAGCAGCCCAGATTGGGGGGCGAGTGAGGATGAAAAACTGTTTTTT. It yields the protein CASSPDWGASEDEKLFF. This chain joins TRBV5-1 and TRBJ1-4; a weak D match, TRBD1 (6 bases). V lost 4 bases and J lost 6, with 22 bases in between. The CDR3 has 17 amino acids. CDR1 is SGHRS, CDR2 YFSETQ, per germline.

This chain uses TRBV5-4 with TRBJ2-5, with 9 bases identical to TRBD1. The trim removed 2 bases at V and 5 bases at J, leaving 4 bases unmatched. The CDR3 spans 14 residues. The V gene's germline CDR1 is SGHNT and CDR2 YYREEE (reference sequence). CDR3 DNA: TGTGCCAGCAGCTTACAGGGGGCCTGGGAGACCCAGTACTTC. This sequence encodes CASSLQGAWETQYF.

CDR3 sequence: CASSIDGNQPQHF. In DNA, the CDR3 is TGTGCCAGTAGTATAGACGGGAATCAGCCCCAGCATTTT. The chain uses TRBV19 and TRBJ1-5; D call uncertain. V dropped 0 bases and J dropped 4 bases, with 4 bases sitting between them. Germline CDR1 is LNHDA and CDR2 is SQIVND (reference sequence). This CDR3 comprises 13 residues.

The chain carries TRBV4-2 and TRBJ1-2, with a tentative D call TRBD1 (5 bases). Trimming took 3 bases from V and 6 from J, leaving 5 bases between them. The CDR3 has 11 amino acids. Germline CDR1 is LGHNA and CDR2 is YNFKEQ. CDR3 loop: CASSQGDGYTF. DNA of the CDR3: TGTGCCAGCAGCCAGGGGGATGGCTACACCTTC.

J is TRBJ2-7 and V is TRBV30; D is uncertain. The CDR3 contains 11 residues. Germline CDR1 is GTSNPN and CDR2 is SVGIG (reference sequence). With 3 bases removed from V and 5 bases from J, the gap between germline ends came to 8 bases. The DNA of the CDR3 is TGTGCCTGGAGCCAAGATAACGAGCAGTACTTC. Amino acid sequence: CAWSQDNEQYF.

The chain uses TRBV5-1 and TRBJ2-3, with a tentative D call TRBD1 (7 bases). V was trimmed by 1 base and J by 2 bases, leaving 11 bases between them. This CDR3 spans 15 amino acids. The germline V gene has CDR1 SGHRS and CDR2 YFSETQ. In nucleotides, the CDR3 is TGCGCCAGCAGCTTGACCAGGGGGGTCACAGATACGCAGTATTTT. This gives the protein CASSLTRGVTDTQYF.

V and J are TRBV2 and TRBJ1-5, with unresolved D. With 0 bases removed from V and 6 bases from J, the gap between germline ends came to 6 bases. Germline CDR1 SNHLY, CDR2 FYNNEI. This CDR3 spans 13 amino acids. CDR3 DNA: TGTGCCAGCAGTGAAGCGTTCAGTCAGCCCCAGCATTTT. Translating gives CASSEAFSQPQHF.

The genes are TRBV29-1 and TRBJ2-7; either TRBD1 or TRBD2 may fit D (5 bases each). The germline V gene has CDR1 SQVTM and CDR2 ANQGSEA. The ends were cut back, 5 bases at V and 3 bases at J, with 17 bases in the middle. The CDR3 has 14 residues. The CDR3 DNA is TGCAGCGTTACCGGGACCCCTGTCGACTACGAGCAGTACTTC. The encoded protein is CSVTGTPVDYEQYF.

This clone was observed once. The V and J genes are TRBV18 and TRBJ2-7; 12 bases match TRBD2. J was trimmed by 3 bases and V by 3 bases; bases with no gene match: 3. Germline CDR1 and CDR2: KGHSH and LQKENI. The CDR3 is made up of 15 amino acids. The CDR3 sequence: CASSPSTSGSYEQYF. CDR3 sequence (DNA): TGTGCCAGCTCACCGTCGACTAGCGGGAGCTACGAGCAGTACTTC.

The V gene is TRBV6-6, the J gene TRBJ1-2; D uncertain. Trimming left V 0 bases short and J 8 bases short, with 7 bases between. The CDR3 totals 12 residues. Germline CDR1 reads MNHNY; CDR2 reads SVGAGI (reference sequence). The CDR3 loop is CASSYSLNGYTF. The CDR3 DNA reads as TGTGCCAGCAGTTACTCGCTCAACGGCTACACCTTC.

The DNA for the CDR3 is TGTGCCAGCAGCTTAGCTTCGTTCCACGAGCAGTACTTC. The encoded protein is CASSLASFHEQYF. The chain combines TRBV7-9 with TRBJ2-7; D unclear. Germline CDR1 reads SEHNR; CDR2 reads FQNEAQ (reference sequence). The CDR3 runs 13 residues. V was cut by 0 bases and J by 5 bases, with 8 bases left in between.

J is TRBJ2-7 and V is TRBV28; 8 positions match TRBD1. CDR1 and CDR2 (germline): MDHEN, SYDVKM. J gave up 4 bases and V 11 bases, and 13 bases lay outside the gene matches. The CDR3 runs to 14 residues. CDR3 in amino acids: CAVSQGDRSYEQYF. DNA for the CDR3: TGTGCCGTATCCCAAGGGGACAGGAGTTACGAGCAGTACTTC. Variable domain in full (rest from reference TRBV28 and TRBJ2-7): DVKVTQSSRYLVKRTGEKVFLECVQDMDHENMFWYRQDPGLGLRLIYFSYDVKMKEKGDIPEGYSVSREKKERFSLILESASTNQTSMYLCAVSQGDRSYEQYFGPGTRLTVT.

The chain has TRBV11-2 and TRBJ2-2; D call uncertain. The CDR3 has 12 amino acids. Germline V gene lookup returns CDR1 SGHAT and CDR2 FQNNGV. V gave up 0 bases and J gave up 7 bases, with 3 bases separating them. CDR3: CASSLEVGELFF. In nucleotides, the CDR3 is TGTGCCAGCAGCTTAGAAGTCGGGGAGCTGTTTTTT.

The chain uses TRBV7-9 and TRBJ2-5; D assignment may be TRBD1 or TRBD2 (5 bases each). CDR1 is SEHNR and CDR2 is FQNEAQ in the germline V gene (reference sequence). The CDR3 loop spans 16 amino acids. V lost 1 base and J 1 base, leaving 13 bases between the germline ends. The DNA of the CDR3 is TGTGCCAGCAGCTTAGACCAGACTGGGACCCAAGAGACCCAGTACTTC. This sequence encodes CASSLDQTGTQETQYF.

As concerns this clone: Mismatch with germline at one junction end may stem from a read error. The CDR3: CASREETQYF. CDR3 sequence (DNA): TGTGCCAGCAGAGAAGAGACCCAGTACTTC. This chain joins TRBV2 and TRBJ2-5; D is unresolved. The CDR3 has 10 amino acids. CDR1 and CDR2 (germline): SNHLY, FYNNEI.

This clone was observed once. The J gene is TRBJ1-1, the V gene TRBV7-2; no reliable D call. CDR1 is SGHTA, CDR2 FQGNSA, per germline. Trimming took off 1 base at V and 1 base at J, with 13 bases between the two ends. The CDR3 has 16 residues. The DNA of the CDR3 is TGTGCCAGCAGCTTAGATGGCCGAGAGGGGAACACTGAAGCTTTCTTT. This sequence encodes CASSLDGREGNTEAFF.